A single sample gave rise to the 18 T cell receptor beta chains below, sequenced in a study of blood T cell repertoires in COVID-19. Produced via immunoSEQ multiplex PCR; TCRdb's table is partial and in-frame only. The sample holds under 350,000 clones, about 86% seen once. Sequencing was carried out using PBMCs or T cells enriched from blood (not recorded which). All receptors derive from a woman aged 40 to 50 with acute COVID-19.

The V call is TRBV7-8, the J call TRBJ1-1, with 9 positions matching TRBD1. Germline loops: CDR1 SGHVS, CDR2 FQNEAQ. V lost 5 bases and J lost 2; bases outside the gene matches: 3. This CDR3 is 14 amino acids long. The CDR3: CASSPTGGNTEAFF. The CDR3 region has the DNA TGTGCCAGCAGCCCGACAGGGGGAAACACTGAAGCTTTCTTT. Looking up the rest from reference TRBV7-8 and TRBJ1-1 gives the full variable domain: GAGVSQSPRYKVAKRGQDVALRCDPISGHVSLFWYQQALGQGPEFLTYFQNEAQLDKSGLPSDRFFAERPEGSVSTLKIQRTQQEDSAVYLCASSPTGGNTEAFFGQGTRLTVV.

The rearrangement uses TRBV4-3 and TRBJ2-7, with unresolved D. Germline V gives CDR1 LGHNA, CDR2 YSLEER. The germline V and J ends were trimmed by 0 bases and 5 bases, with 11 bases remaining between them. This CDR3 region has 14 residues. The DNA for the CDR3 is TGCGCCAGCAGCCAAGACCTATATCGAAACGAGCAGTACTTC. It is translated as CASSQDLYRNEQYF.

The chain combines TRBV7-2 with TRBJ2-1; 11 bases fit TRBD2. This CDR3 spans 16 amino acids. The trim removed 4 bases at V and 9 bases at J, leaving 11 bases unmatched. Germline assignment: CDR1 SGHTA and CDR2 FQGNSA. As DNA, the CDR3 is TGTGCCAGCAGCTCTAGCCACCTGACTAGCGGGATTGAGCAGTTCTTC. Protein: CASSSSHLTSGIEQFF. The full variable domain, completed using reference TRBV7-2 and TRBJ2-1, is GAGVSQSPSNKVTEKGKDVELRCDPISGHTALYWYRQSLGQGLEFLIYFQGNSAPDKSGLPSDRFSAERTGGSVSTLTIQRTQQEDSAVYLCASSSSHLTSGIEQFFGPGTRLTVL.

The chain carries TRBV11-2 and TRBJ2-7, with unresolved D. From germline, CDR1 is SGHAT and CDR2 FQNNGV. The length of the CDR3 is 11 residues. V was shortened by 5 bases and J by 4 bases, with 6 bases between the two germline ends. CDR3: CASSRQYEQYF. The DNA of the CDR3 is TGTGCCAGCAGCCGTCAGTACGAGCAGTACTTC.

Here the CDR3 reads CASSYSFGSYEQYF. The CDR3 DNA reads TGTGCCAGCAGTTACTCCTTCGGTTCCTACGAGCAGTACTTC. V and J are TRBV6-2 or TRBV6-3 and TRBJ2-7; no reliable D call. CDR1 and CDR2 (germline): MNHEY, SVGEGT. The CDR3 consists of 14 residues. V lost 0 bases and J lost 1, with 7 bases in between.

This clone was seen a single time. The V and J genes are TRBV5-1 and TRBJ2-1; 11 bases align to TRBD2. V lost 4 bases, J lost 3 bases, and 6 bases stayed unmatched. CDR1 and CDR2 from the germline V gene are SGHRS and YFSETQ. This CDR3 has 16 amino acids. Here the CDR3 reads CASSGHGTSGYNEQFF. CDR3 DNA sequence: TGCGCCAGCAGCGGCCACGGGACTAGCGGCTACAATGAGCAGTTCTTC.

This rearrangement joins TRBV9 to TRBJ2-5; no reliable D call. Germline V CDR1 and CDR2: SGDLS, YYNGEE. V gave up 4 bases and J gave up 3 bases, with 7 bases separating them. CDR3 length equals 12 residues. The CDR3, as DNA: TGTGCCAGCAGCCCGAGAGAAGAGACCCAGTACTTC. Translation gives CASSPREETQYF.

The chain combines TRBV28 with TRBJ2-1; 12 bases are a match to TRBD2. CDR1 MDHEN and CDR2 SYDVKM come from the germline V gene. This CDR3 has 16 amino acids. The ends lost 5 bases at V and 4 bases at J; junction bases unmatched: 6. The CDR3 region has the DNA TGTGCCAGCAGTAATTCGGGACTAGCGGGTTACAATGAGCAGTTCTTC. Protein product: CASSNSGLAGYNEQFF.

V gene TRBV3-1 (or the pseudogene TRBV3-2) combines with J gene TRBJ1-1; 10 nucleotides agree with TRBD1. The CDR3 runs 17 residues. V lost 4 bases to trimming and J lost 0 bases; unmatched junction nucleotides: 8. Germline CDR1 reads LGHDT; CDR2 reads YNNKEL (reference sequence). CDR3 in DNA: TGTGCCAGCAGCCCCGTCCCGGGACAGGGGATGAACACTGAAGCTTTCTTT. Translated, it gives CASSPVPGQGMNTEAFF.

This chain joins TRBV11-2 and TRBJ1-1, with D perhaps TRBD1 (6 bases). The CDR3 is 15 amino acids. Germline CDR1 is SGHAT and CDR2 is FQNNGV. Trimming took 5 bases from V and 0 from J, leaving 13 bases between them. DNA for the CDR3: TGTGCCAGCAGCAAGAACAGGGCCATGAACACTGAAGCTTTCTTT. This codes for CASSKNRAMNTEAFF.

This clone was counted a single time. The chain carries TRBV27 and TRBJ1-2, with a weak D call TRBD1 (5 bases). The CDR3 is 13 residues long. V gave up 1 base and J gave up 2 bases, with 5 bases separating them. CDR1 MNHEY and CDR2 SMNVEV come from the germline V gene (reference sequence). The CDR3 sequence: CASSLWGNYGYTF. In DNA, the CDR3 is TGTGCCAGCAGTTTATGGGGCAACTATGGCTACACCTTC.

The V gene is TRBV11-2, the J gene TRBJ1-3; tentatively, D is TRBD1 (6 bases). Trimming pared 2 bases from V and 0 bases from J, leaving 20 bases between. CDR3 size: 19 residues. In germline, CDR1 is SGHAT, CDR2 FQNNGV. The CDR3 DNA reads as TGTGCCAGCAGCTTACTAGGCCCTGGACAGCACCACTCTGGAAACACCATATATTTT. It yields the protein CASSLLGPGQHHSGNTIYF.

J is TRBJ1-1 and V is TRBV5-4, with 7 bases aligning to TRBD1. Germline assignment: CDR1 SGHNT and CDR2 YYREEE (reference sequence). J lost 2 bases, V lost 0 bases, and 13 bases had no gene match. The CDR3 contains 18 residues. The CDR3 loop is CASSLARAGGSRNTEAFF. For the CDR3, the DNA is TGTGCCAGCAGCTTGGCCCGGGCAGGGGGGTCGCGCAACACTGAAGCTTTCTTT. The full variable domain, its missing parts supplied by reference TRBV5-4 and TRBJ1-1, is ETGVTQSPTHLIKTRGQQVTLRCSSQSGHNTVSWYQQALGQGPQFIFQYYREEENGRGNFPPRFSGLQFPNYSSELNVNALELDDSALYLCASSLARAGGSRNTEAFFGQGTRLTVV.

This sequence joins TRBV29-1 and TRBJ1-3, with no clear D. Germline lookup yields CDR1 SQVTM and CDR2 ANQGSEA. CDR3 length: 11 residues. The V end was cut by 6 bases, the J end by 1 base, with 4 bases between. CDR3 loop: CSVGSGNTIYF. DNA for the CDR3: TGCAGCGTCGGGTCTGGAAACACCATATATTTT.

The CDR3 protein is CASNLLLAGSAIYEQYF. CDR3 bases: TGTGCCAGCAACTTGCTACTAGCGGGATCCGCTATCTACGAGCAGTACTTC. V is TRBV28 and J is TRBJ2-7; 10 bases agree with TRBD2. The V gene end was trimmed by 7 bases and the J gene end by 3 bases; junction bases not matched to a gene: 15. Per germline, CDR1 MDHEN and CDR2 SYDVKM. The CDR3 length is 17 residues.

The chain couples TRBV5-6 to TRBJ1-3, with TRBD1 matching 7 bases. The germline CDR1 and CDR2 sequences are SGHDT and YYEEEE. The junction had 14 bases not matched to a gene; V was cut back by 2 bases and J by 0 bases. The CDR3 length is 19 residues. DNA for the CDR3: TGTGCCAGCAGCTTCTTACGATGGGGGAACAGGGGCTCTGGAAACACCATATATTTT. Amino acids: CASSFLRWGNRGSGNTIYF.

This chain links TRBV27 with TRBJ1-5; D might be TRBD1 (6 bases). Looked up from germline, CDR1 is MNHEY and CDR2 is SMNVEV (reference sequence). Trimming shortened V by 2 bases and J by 3 bases, and 14 bases separated the two germline ends. CDR3 length: 16 amino acids. The CDR3: CASSLNRATSNQPQHF. CDR3 bases: TGTGCCAGCAGTTTAAACAGGGCCACCTCCAATCAGCCCCAGCATTTT.

The V and J genes are TRBV7-2 and TRBJ2-7; D is possibly TRBD1 (6 bases). The CDR3 covers 13 residues. V lost 5 bases to trimming and J lost 2 bases, with 10 bases between them. CDR1 and CDR2 from the germline V gene are SGHTA and FQGNSA. CDR3 in DNA: TGTGCCAGCAGCCAAGACAGGCCCTACGAGCAGTACTTC. Its protein is CASSQDRPYEQYF.